The source of this T cell receptor beta chain is a study of OX40 agonist ivuxolimab in advanced cancers. In regard to this clone: The antigen is unknown.

TCRdb keeps only in-frame clones here, not all; method: immunoSEQ multiplex PCR. The sample holds about 82,000 clones, roughly 88% seen once. Trimming cost V 3 bases and J 2 bases, with 8 bases left between them. From germline, CDR1 is LNHDA and CDR2 SQIVND (reference sequence). The CDR3 runs 13 residues. The study's findings and limits: Researchers report that CD8+ T cells had, on average, more expanded clones than CD4+.

The receptor was derived from an adult with an advanced solid tumor such as melanoma, head and neck, liver or kidney cancer. The starting material was CD4+ or CD8+ T cells sorted from blood, obtained in a trial of the OX40 agonist ivuxolimab. J is TRBJ2-7 and V is TRBV19, with D tentatively TRBD1 (5 bases). Written as DNA, the CDR3 is TGTGCCAGTAGTATGGACAAGACCTACGAGCAGTACTTC. Protein sequence: CASSMDKTYEQYF.